The TCR beta chain described here comes from a study of neoadjuvant nivolumab and ipilimumab in lung cancer. General study results and limits: Compared with tumor-adjacent uninvolved lung, resected tumors showed greater richness and clonality. Resected-tumor TCR richness correlated positively with pretherapy blood richness. Only two of four nivolumab-treated tumors gained richness and clonality by surgery.

A few counts support this clone. Its specificity is unknown. Here immunoSEQ multiplex PCR was the method, and the copy in TCRdb shows in-frame clones only, minus some. The data hold about 26,000 clones, with approximately 78% observed a single time. V was clipped by 0 bases and J by 1 base, with 9 bases between them. The CDR3 consists of 15 residues. Germline-derived CDR1 and CDR2 are SGHTA and FQGNSA. The specimen was tumor tissue, collected after neoadjuvant nivolumab, alone or with ipilimumab, at or shortly before surgery. This chain joins TRBV7-2 and TRBJ2-5; D is undetermined. The sequence came from an adult with non-small cell lung cancer. In nucleotides, the CDR3 is TGTGCCAGCAGCTTAGCGGGAAATTCCCAAGAGACCCAGTACTTC. This sequence encodes CASSLAGNSQETQYF.